Sequencing of this T cell receptor beta chain was carried out in a study of cytomegalovirus exposure and HLA in healthy donors (dated by TCRdb to the late 2010s). With respect to the entire study: An earlier analysis of roughly 610 of the donors reported 276 Gb of sequence data and 117 million unique TCR beta sequences obtained from about 170 million T cells. About 280 gigabases of sequencing data and tens of millions of unique TCR sequences made up an early release that covered approximately 700 HLA-typed donors. Among the roughly 410 genotyped donors, more than 70% belonged to the genetic ancestry cluster associated with self-reported Caucasian donors. The study aimed to test whether cataloging public T cell receptors could reveal signatures of past pathogen exposure. Using immunosequencing, the study profiled T cell repertoires from around 670 subjects and related those repertoires to cytomegalovirus serostatus. In addition to the first cohort of approximately 650 subjects, a separate validation cohort of 120 different subjects was used. To predict cytomegalovirus infection status, the study brought together high-throughput TCR immunosequencing, statistical association of individual TCRs with disease status, and machine learning. A later analysis re-analyzed previously published TCR beta repertoires from 666 donors and added high-resolution HLA genotyping to study TCR occurrence patterns. Rather than drawing on any new phenotypic data, the later analysis identified candidate immune exposures from TCR beta sequences and the way those sequences occurred across donors. In an earlier analysis of over 550 of the donors, high-throughput TCR beta sequencing was used to judge whether each TCR beta V gene segment behaved as functional or pseudogenic. Donor age, sex, ethnicity and CMV serostatus were compiled together with the repertoire data. A later genetic analysis used genome-wide SNP genotypes for about 55% of the 666 donors, treating that subset as a discovery cohort. Every discovery cohort repertoire had been produced on one sequencing platform. HLA typing included class I and class II loci at four-digit resolution. Typing coverage varied by locus: roughly 629-640 donors for A, B, C, DRB1 and DQB1; around 560 for DQA1; over 600 for DPA1; more than 450 for DPB1. About five DR-DQ haplotypes were treated as single units for association and clustering because of strong linkage in the cohort. Among several hundred genotyped donors of the cohort, an average of about 240,000 unique TCR beta nucleotide sequences was sequenced per donor, of which approximately 18% were non-productive. Results the study describes overall, beyond this receptor: In a later analysis, HLA-associated TCR beta chains were found to be more clonally expanded and to have lower generation probabilities than equally common non-associated chains. The only immune exposure information available for the cohort was CMV serostatus. A later analysis associated 16,951 TCR beta sequences with specific HLA alleles at a false discovery rate of 0.05. Correlated functional status among segregating V segments might reflect linkage disequilibrium, but an unknown experimental factor could not be ruled out. Most TCR sequences were observed very rarely across donors, whereas some public TCRs were present in many individuals. A later genetic analysis reported fewer N-insertions in productive TCRs among donors in an Asian-associated ancestry cluster than the roughly 700-donor mean. In vitro tests confirmed that a few of the cytomegalovirus-associated TCR beta chains recognize cytomegalovirus antigens. A cluster of highly shared sequence variants was judged likely to represent a technical artifact of the sequencing pipeline. In a later analysis, several top co-occurrence clusters were reported to appear linked to parvovirus B19, influenza, CMV and Epstein-Barr virus. Presence/absence analyses assumed roughly uniform sequencing depth across donors, an assumption that may not hold. It was suggested by the authors that the approach could potentially be generalized to other disease states and immunological phenotypes. Because some donors lacked HLA typing at each locus, the association tests relied only on the typed subset. According to a later analysis, most CMV-associated TCR beta chains appeared to be HLA-restricted, and the HLA associations seemed to be driven largely by CMV exposure. Some 15 rarely observed V segments, including chromosome 9 orphons, were excluded from the earlier analysis of just under 600 of the donors because counts were too low. In an earlier analysis of some 550 of the donors, most TCR beta V segments were observed in productive rearrangements about 87% or about 30% of the time, broadly matching IMGT annotations. The classifier was reported to diagnose cytomegalovirus status with high specificity and sensitivity in both the original cohort and the validation cohort. In this cohort, only TCR beta chains were sequenced, and detectable features were limited by the absence of alpha or paired-chain data. The study listed 164 TCR beta chains as associated with cytomegalovirus. Strong co-occurrence of HLA alleles, especially DR and DQ, made assigning TCR associations to individual alleles difficult. In a later analysis, the rate of TCR association differed among HLA loci, with DRB1 alleles having the most associated TCRs and HLA-C alleles having the fewest. Some IMGT-functional V segments, including TRBV6-2 and TRBV6-3, could not be told apart with the 87-base-pair reads, so those segments were excluded. A further reported finding was that TCR beta sequences accurately predicted the HLA-A and HLA-B alleles for most subjects in the first cohort. An association between a missense DCLRE1C variant and V-gene and J-gene trimming of TCR beta chains was found in a later genetic analysis and replicated in an independent cohort.

Spanning cysteine to phenylalanine, the CDR3 consists of 13 amino acids. Only the CDR3 region is kept as DNA, spanning 39 bases read in frame from base 1. CDR1 LGHNA and CDR2 YSLEER were looked up in the germline V gene. V and J lose 1 base and 5 bases, and a span of 8 bases separates them. In total, roughly 710 healthy bone marrow donors made up the cohort. All cohort members were sampled while nominally healthy, although unrecorded immune exposures were likely present. The donor was CMV seropositive and was included in the group of some 290 seropositive cohort members. Every donor gave a peripheral blood sample, and the peripheral blood mononuclear cells from that sample were used for TCR beta sequencing. Genomic DNA extraction from the blood cell samples was performed with the Qiagen DNeasy Blood Extraction Kit. Library preparation employed the immunoSEQ multiplex PCR assay. The multiplex PCR relied on a mix of 60 forward primers for TCR Vbeta segments and 13 reverse primers for TCR Jbeta segments. The CDR3 region of rearranged TCR beta genes was amplified from genomic DNA by a multiplex PCR assay. The amplified TCR beta libraries were sequenced on the Illumina HiSeq System as 87-base-pair reads. The original methods were these. Across the 600 to 700 repertoires, a later analysis counted approximately 83 million unique TCR beta chains, around 11 million of which were shared by at least two donors. To remove PCR and sequencing errors, raw reads were error-corrected and collapsed into unique sequences using a nearest-neighbor algorithm that merged closely related sequences. V, D and J gene segments were assigned by aligning CDR3 sequences to IMGT reference sequences. For a sequence to be retained, a match of at least six nucleotides was required to both a V gene segment and a J gene segment. Rearrangements were classified as productive when the CDR3 lacked stop codons and remained in frame with V and J, and all other rearrangements were classified as non-productive. CDR3 was defined by IMGT convention, running from the second conserved V-encoded cysteine to the conserved J-encoded phenylalanine. In an earlier analysis of more than 550 of the donors, sequences lacking an unambiguous match to a single V gene segment were excluded. In an earlier analysis of approximately 500 of the donors, a V segment was called functional when productive rearrangements were above 56.7%, and segregating when the standard deviation between donors exceeded 5%. A statistical classification framework was developed to diagnose cytomegalovirus status using the catalog of TCR beta chain sequences. V and J gene assignment, in a later analysis, came from comparing TCR nucleotide sequences with IMGT/GENE-DB human TR gene sequences. The TCRdist pipeline was used in a later analysis to assign CDR3 sequences and most-parsimonious VDJ recombination scenarios. In a later analysis, each TCR beta chain was defined by its CDR3 amino acid sequence together with its V-gene family, and reads without a unique V-gene family were excluded. A later analysis removed 500 to 650 highly shared, low-generation-probability nucleotide sequences to deal with suspected cross-contamination and a sequencing artifact. In a later analysis, a clonal expansion index for each public chain was calculated from normalized within-repertoire ranks of inferred template counts. In a later analysis, generation probabilities were computed with a VDJ recombination model fitted to out-of-frame rearrangements, and the resulting probabilities were checked against IGoR. In a later analysis, TCR-TCR, TCR-HLA and TCR-CMV co-occurrence was scored with hypergeometric tests, and a repertoire-size bias correction was applied to TCR pairs. In a later analysis, false discovery rates were estimated by permuting HLA or CMV assignments 20 times. In a later analysis, co-occurring TCRs were grouped using DBSCAN, and TCRdist sequence similarity was added for clustering within HLA-allele-positive subsets. Repertoires with fewer than 30,000 or more than 120,000 public chains were left out of co-occurrence clustering, as were about five repertoires with anomalous nucleotide sharing. TCRdb carries this immuneACCESS record with in-frame sequences only. Its versions omit some clonotypes, under half of them owing to an unresolved V gene in the studies checked, with the rest unexplained. V, J and clone size derive from that table, while D and trimming were established from the DNA sequence. In this sample the table shows about 120,000 clones, roughly four fifths of which occur a single time. The ten top clones hold approximately 3.5% of the sample.

Turning to this clone: The antigen it recognizes is unknown. Base-call qualities are not available, and no considerably larger clone is one nucleotide away.

The specimen sequenced was PBMCs. The clonotype was recovered from a woman in her twenties or thirties in good health and CMV-seropositive. Here the chain combines TRBV4-3 and TRBJ1-1; the D gene assignment is ambiguous. CDR3 loop: CASSQVTRTEAFF. DNA sequence: TGCGCCAGCAGCCAAGTTACGCGGACTGAAGCTTTCTTT.